Following are 30 T cell receptor beta chains from one sample sequenced in a study of technical replicates of blood from a handful of donors. The assay was immunoSEQ multiplex PCR, and TCRdb's table has in-frame clones only and misses some. In the table there are about 84,000 clones, 98% of which are singletons. Sequenced sample: T cells isolated from PBMCs. The receptor source for this set is a human donor in good health.

J is TRBJ2-1 and V is TRBV4-1; D gene unclear. Germline CDR1 is MGHRA and CDR2 is YSYEKL. V was pared by 1 base and J by 6 bases, with 16 bases between. The CDR3 length is 16 residues. The CDR3 loop reads CASSQADWIEVNEQFF. In DNA, the CDR3 is TGCGCCAGCAGCCAAGCGGATTGGATCGAGGTCAATGAGCAGTTCTTC.

This rearrangement joins TRBV21-1 to TRBJ1-5; TRBD1, as called in the table, went unchecked against the DNA. TRBV21-1 is listed as a pseudogene. This CDR3 region has 15 residues. For the CDR3, the DNA is TGTGCCAGCAGCAAAGGGCAGGATAGCAATCAGCCCCAGCATTTT. Its protein product is CASSKGQDSNQPQHF.

This chain connects TRBV27 to TRBJ1-2; TRBD1 agrees at 7 bases. Unmatched junction bases numbered 7, after V lost 2 bases and J lost 7 bases. The CDR3 is made up of 14 amino acids. Germline CDR1 is MNHEY and CDR2 is SMNVEV (reference sequence). CDR3 in DNA: TGTGCCAGCAGTTTAGACAGGGTGGCGGGTGGCTACACCTTC. Its translation is CASSLDRVAGGYTF.

The chain combines TRBV18 with TRBJ2-2, with 7 bases matching TRBD1. The CDR3 totals 15 residues. Germline CDR1 reads KGHSH; CDR2 reads LQKENI. Trimming at V came to 2 bases and at J to 6 bases, leaving 6 bases not matched to a gene. DNA of the CDR3: TGTGCCAGCTCACCAACAGGGGATCGGCCCGGGGAGCTGTTTTTT. It translates to CASSPTGDRPGELFF.

CDR3 in amino acids: CASSFTTNEKLFF. The CDR3 DNA reads as TGTGCCAGCAGCTTTACAACTAATGAAAAACTGTTTTTT. This chain links TRBV7-2 with TRBJ1-4; unclear D gene. V lost 3 bases, J lost 0 bases, and 2 bases lay in between. The CDR3 totals 13 residues. In germline, CDR1 is SGHTA, CDR2 FQGNSA.

The rearrangement joins TRBV2 to TRBJ1-1; TRBD1 agrees at 9 bases. Germline CDR1 reads SNHLY; CDR2 reads FYNNEI. The CDR3 is made up of 15 amino acids. The V gene end was trimmed by 5 bases and the J gene end by 1 base; junction bases not matched to a gene: 5. As DNA, the CDR3 is TGTGCCAGCAGTTTACAGGGGGCGGCGAACACTGAAGCTTTCTTT. Protein sequence: CASSLQGAANTEAFF. Supplemented by reference TRBV2 and TRBJ1-1, the full variable domain reads EPEVTQTPSHQVTQMGQEVILRCVPISNHLYFYWYRQILGQKVEFLVSFYNNEISEKSEIFDDQFSVERPDGSNFTLKIRSTKLEDSAMYFCASSLQGAANTEAFFGQGTRLTVV.

The gene calls are TRBV14 and TRBJ2-2, with D perhaps matching TRBD1 (6 bases). The germline gives CDR1 SGHDN, CDR2 FVKESK. The CDR3 is 15 residues long. V gave up 6 bases and J gave up 5 bases, with 16 bases separating them. CDR3 region: CASSLSGDPTGELFF. The CDR3 coding sequence is TGTGCCAGCAGTCTCTCAGGGGATCCAACCGGGGAGCTGTTTTTT.

This chain links TRBV6-5 with TRBJ1-2; D is unresolved. Germline V gene data show CDR1 as MNHEY and CDR2 as SVGAGI. V dropped 0 bases and J dropped 4 bases, with 9 bases sitting between them. The CDR3 runs to 14 residues. CDR3 region: CASSYSRGIYGYTF. In DNA, the CDR3 is TGTGCCAGCAGTTACTCGCGAGGAATCTATGGCTACACCTTC.

The CDR3 loop reads CSVEDNDRDGYTF. Here the CDR3 DNA reads TGCAGCGTTGAAGATAACGACAGGGATGGCTACACCTTC. The chain employs TRBV29-1 and TRBJ1-2; 7 positions agree with TRBD1. Per the germline V gene, CDR1 is SQVTM and CDR2 is ANQGSEA. The V and J ends lost 0 bases and 6 bases, in that order; junction bases with no gene match: 4. The length of the CDR3 is 13 residues. The complete variable domain, with remaining parts taken from reference TRBV29-1 and TRBJ1-2, reads SAVISQKPSRDICQRGTSLTIQCQVDSQVTMMFWYRQQPGQSLTLIATANQGSEATYESGFVIDKFPISRPNLTFSTLTVSNMSPEDSSIYLCSVEDNDRDGYTFGSGTRLTVV.

The chain couples TRBV27 to TRBJ1-1; possibly TRBD1 for D (5 bases). Germline V gene sequence: CDR1 MNHEY, CDR2 SMNVEV (reference sequence). V was clipped by 2 bases and J by 3 bases, with 19 bases between them. The CDR3 has 17 residues. CDR3: CASSLRGRVVSDTEAFF. The CDR3 region has the DNA TGTGCCAGCAGTTTAAGGGGCAGGGTAGTTTCGGACACTGAAGCTTTCTTT.

This chain links TRBV4-2 with TRBJ2-5; 11 nucleotides match TRBD2. Trimming at V came to 0 bases and at J to 4 bases, leaving 7 bases not matched to a gene. The CDR3 loop spans 17 amino acids. Looked up from germline, CDR1 is LGHNA and CDR2 is YNFKEQ. The CDR3 region has the DNA TGTGCCAGCAGCCAAGATGGGGTAGCGGGGGGGCGAGAGACCCAGTACTTC. The encoded protein is CASSQDGVAGGRETQYF.

V gene TRBV29-1 combines with J gene TRBJ2-7; TRBD2 is a possible D gene (5 bases). The length of the CDR3 is 13 residues. V lost 5 bases to trimming and J lost 3 bases, with 14 bases between them. In germline, CDR1 is SQVTM, CDR2 ANQGSEA. CDR3 residues: CSVWKGRSYEQYF. The CDR3 DNA follows: TGCAGCGTTTGGAAAGGGAGAAGCTACGAGCAGTACTTC.

The rearrangement joins TRBV4-2 to TRBJ2-3; D perhaps matches TRBD1 (5 bases). The CDR3 runs 17 residues. Germline V gene sequence: CDR1 LGHNA, CDR2 YNFKEQ. Trimming took 2 bases from V and 2 from J, leaving 17 bases between them. The CDR3 sequence: CASSQRSHQGVTDTQYF. The CDR3 DNA sequence: TGTGCCAGCAGCCAAAGATCTCATCAGGGCGTCACAGATACGCAGTATTTT.

The J gene is TRBJ1-3, the V gene TRBV5-1; D not resolved. The V gene lost 6 bases and the J gene lost 0 bases, with 7 bases spanning the gap. CDR3 size: 13 residues. CDR1 is SGHRS and CDR2 is YFSETQ in the germline V gene. As DNA, the CDR3 is TGCGCCAGCAACGAGGGCTCTGGAAACACCATATATTTT. This gives the protein CASNEGSGNTIYF. The full variable domain, rest sourced from reference TRBV5-1 and TRBJ1-3, is KAGVTQTPRYLIKTRGQQVTLSCSPISGHRSVSWYQQTPGQGLQFLFEYFSETQRNKGNFPGRFSGRQFSNSRSEMNVSTLELGDSALYLCASNEGSGNTIYFGEGSWLTVV.

The chain employs TRBV5-6 and TRBJ1-5; maybe TRBD1 (5 bases). Germline V gene lookup returns CDR1 SGHDT and CDR2 YYEEEE. CDR3 length equals 16 residues. Trimming stripped 1 base from V and 4 bases from J, with 15 bases between. Here the CDR3 reads CASSLFWQGLNQPQHF. The CDR3 nucleotides are TGTGCCAGCAGCTTGTTCTGGCAGGGACTAAATCAGCCCCAGCATTTT.

V is TRBV27 and J is TRBJ2-7; 10 bases agree with TRBD1. This CDR3 contains 15 residues. V was pared by 5 bases and J by 2 bases, with 6 bases of the junction left unmatched. The germline gives CDR1 MNHEY, CDR2 SMNVEV (reference sequence). This chain's CDR3 is CASSIRDRGPYEQYF. For the CDR3, the DNA is TGTGCCAGCAGTATCCGGGACAGGGGTCCCTACGAGCAGTACTTC.

This chain joins TRBV28 and TRBJ2-3; 9 bases line up with TRBD2. The V gene's germline CDR1 is MDHEN and CDR2 SYDVKM. The CDR3 contains 15 residues. J gave up 5 bases and V 8 bases, and 11 bases lay outside the gene matches. This chain's CDR3 is CASVAGEGWVDTQYF. The CDR3, as DNA: TGTGCCAGCGTAGCGGGAGAAGGATGGGTAGATACGCAGTATTTT.

This clone appeared once. The rearrangement joins TRBV6-5 to TRBJ2-7; tentatively, D is TRBD1 (5 bases). Germline V gene data show CDR1 as MNHEY and CDR2 as SVGAGI. V shed 6 bases and J shed 4 bases, with 19 bases lying between them. The CDR3 is 15 residues long. DNA for the CDR3: TGTGCCAGCAGCCCTCAGGGCCGGAGTCTTTACGAGCAGTACTTC. Encoded protein: CASSPQGRSLYEQYF.

CDR3 in amino acids: CASSLGTSGPVYNEQFF. The CDR3 DNA reads as TGTGCCAGCAGTCTCGGGACTAGCGGGCCTGTTTACAATGAGCAGTTCTTC. The chain carries TRBV27 and TRBJ2-1; 12 bases are shared with TRBD2. This CDR3 contains 17 residues. Trimming cost V 5 bases and J 4 bases; bases outside gene matches: 9. Germline V gives CDR1 MNHEY, CDR2 SMNVEV (reference sequence).

The rearrangement uses TRBV4-1 and TRBJ1-1, with D tentatively TRBD1 (5 bases). Between the trimmed V and J ends, which lost 1 base and 8 bases, there was a span of 14 bases. Germline V lookup: CDR1 MGHRA, CDR2 YSYEKL. The CDR3 runs to 14 residues. CDR3 nucleotides: TGCGCCAGCAGCCAAGGGGACTCGGGCCGCGAAGCTTTCTTT. It codes for CASSQGDSGREAFF.

The genes are TRBV29-1 and TRBJ2-1, with 9 bases matching TRBD2. The CDR3 contains 13 residues. Trimming at V came to 1 base and at J to 8 bases, leaving 3 bases not matched to a gene. The V gene's germline CDR1 is SQVTM and CDR2 ANQGSEA. The CDR3 bases are TGCAGCGTTGAAGGGACTAGCGACGATGAGCAGTTCTTC. It encodes CSVEGTSDDEQFF.

This clone was counted between two and nine times. The V gene is TRBV27, the J gene TRBJ2-2; no clear D gene. In germline, CDR1 is MNHEY, CDR2 SMNVEV (reference sequence). V lost 6 bases to trimming and J lost 2 bases, with 13 bases between them. CDR3 length equals 15 residues. The CDR3 bases are TGTGCCAGCAGACCCGAGGTAGCTAACACCGGGGAGCTGTTTTTT. Translation: CASRPEVANTGELFF.

The chain uses TRBV5-1 and TRBJ2-7; possible D gene TRBD2, 5 bases. There are 15 residues in the CDR3. Trimming cost V 4 bases and J 1 base, with 15 bases left between them. Germline V gives CDR1 SGHRS, CDR2 YFSETQ. In DNA, the CDR3 is TGCGCCAGCAGCCCAGGCGGGCCCGCTTCCTACGAGCAGTACTTC. Translated: CASSPGGPASYEQYF.

V is TRBV10-2 and J is TRBJ2-7; D uncertain. Trimming took 8 bases from V and 0 from J, leaving 11 bases between them. The V gene's germline CDR1 is WSHSY and CDR2 SAAADI. This CDR3 comprises 13 residues. The CDR3 nucleotides read TGCGCCAGCGGCCCCCACATCTCCTACGAGCAGTACTTC. This encodes CASGPHISYEQYF.

The CDR3 region is CASRRGTSGGVNEQFF. In nucleotides, the CDR3 is TGTGCCAGCAGACGCGGGACTAGCGGGGGGGTCAATGAGCAGTTCTTC. V is TRBV6-8 and J is TRBJ2-1; 16 nucleotides match TRBD2. Germline loops: CDR1 MNHGY, CDR2 SAAAGT. V trimming: 6 bases; J trimming: 6 bases; junction bases outside the gene matches: 5. This CDR3 has 16 amino acids.

The V call is TRBV7-8, the J call TRBJ1-1, with 8 bases aligning to TRBD1. The CDR3 extends over 14 amino acids. Germline V gene lookup returns CDR1 SGHVS and CDR2 FQNEAQ. Trimming cost V 5 bases and J 3 bases; bases outside gene matches: 5. Written as DNA, the CDR3 is TGTGCCAGCAGCCTAAACAGGGGGTACACTGAAGCTTTCTTT. This sequence encodes CASSLNRGYTEAFF.

The J gene is TRBJ2-2, the V gene TRBV18, with 8 nucleotides matching TRBD1. Germline loops: CDR1 KGHSH, CDR2 LQKENI. The CDR3 consists of 14 residues. With V trimmed by 3 bases and J by 6 bases, 3 bases remained unmatched. Here the CDR3 reads CASSPQGAAGELFF. In DNA form, the CDR3 reads TGTGCCAGCTCACCTCAGGGGGCAGCCGGGGAGCTGTTTTTT.

The chain carries TRBV19 and TRBJ1-6; the D gene is possibly TRBD1 (5 bases). Germline loops: CDR1 LNHDA, CDR2 SQIVND (reference sequence). V was clipped by 0 bases and J by 10 bases, with 10 bases between them. The CDR3 is 14 residues long. This CDR3 reads CASSIDPGGSPLHF. In DNA, the CDR3 is TGTGCCAGTAGTATAGATCCGGGGGGATCACCCCTCCACTTT.

In its sample, this clone was seen once. The J gene is TRBJ2-1, the V gene TRBV7-9; 8 nucleotides match TRBD2. Unmatched junction bases numbered 9, after V lost 4 bases and J lost 4 bases. Germline values: CDR1 SEHNR, CDR2 FQNEAQ (reference sequence). The CDR3 spans 16 residues. CDR3 nucleotide sequence: TGTGCCAGCAGCTACAGCGGGAGCCCCCGGTACAATGAGCAGTTCTTC. Its translation is CASSYSGSPRYNEQFF.

On this clone: At one end, the junction sequence differs from germline, possibly due to a read error. This chain uses TRBV7-6 with TRBJ1-4; TRBD1 agrees at 9 bases. This CDR3 region has 14 residues. CDR1 and CDR2 from the germline V gene are SGHVS and FNYEAQ. CDR3 region: CASGLGTGSSELFF. The CDR3 DNA is TGTGCCAGCGGCTTGGGGACAGGGTCTTCGGAACTGTTTTTT.